The rows below give T cell receptor beta chains drawn from one sample of a study of T cell responses to AZD1222 COVID-19 vaccine. Sequenced by immunoSEQ multiplex PCR; TCRdb stores in-frame clones only, minus some. The data hold more than 80,000 clones, with roughly 90% observed a single time. The sequencing used peripheral blood, collected on day 0 of AZD1222 vaccination. These receptors all come from an adult in good health. The CDR3 runs from the conserved cysteine through the conserved F or W. A D gene is named only where the DNA matches it firmly. Expanded clones are given a class, and other clones once, few, many or no size at all.

>TRBV10-2|.|TRBJ2-2|.
CASSESRNTGELFF
TGCGCCAGCAGTGAGTCCAGGAACACCGGGGAGCTGTTTTTT
>TRBV11-2|.|TRBJ2-2|.
CASKSVLGATGELFF
TGTGCCAGCAAATCGGTACTAGGGGCCACCGGGGAGCTGTTTTTT
>TRBV24-1|.|TRBJ2-1|TRBD2
CATSDPPRTSGMYNEQFF
TGTGCCACCAGTGACCCACCTAGGACTAGCGGGATGTACAATGAGCAGTTCTTC
>TRBV21-1|.|TRBJ2-7|.
CASSIEALTRSGRVYTYEQYF
TGTGCCAGCAGCATTGAAGCCCTTACTCGGAGCGGGAGGGTTTATACCTACGAGCAGTACTTC
>TRBV3-1/TRBV3-2|.|TRBJ1-2|.
CASSQEDSYGYTF
TGTGCCAGCAGCCAAGAAGACTCCTATGGCTACACCTTC
>TRBV7-2|.|TRBJ2-1|.
CASSPDSGYYNEQFF
TGTGCCAGCAGCCCGGACTCGGGATACTACAATGAGCAGTTCTTC
>TRBV7-9|few|TRBJ2-1|TRBD2
CASTKGREGHYNEQFF
TGTGCCAGCACCAAAGGGCGGGAGGGGCACTACAATGAGCAGTTCTTC
>TRBV19|once|TRBJ1-2|.
CASSIDGKGFGYGYTF
TGTGCCAGTAGTATAGACGGCAAAGGGTTCGGATATGGCTACACCTTC
>TRBV7-2|.|TRBJ1-3|.
CASSLNQPASGNTIYF
TGTGCCAGCAGCTTAAACCAACCCGCCTCTGGAAACACCATATATTTT
>TRBV9|.|TRBJ2-1|.
CASSAQFF
TGTGCCAGCAGCGCGCAGTTCTTC
>TRBV11-2|.|TRBJ1-3|.
CASSPYGVGGSGNTIYF
TGTGCCAGCAGCCCCTATGGGGTCGGGGGCTCTGGAAACACCATATATTTT
>TRBV30|.|TRBJ1-2|TRBD1
CAWRRQGNYGYTF
TGTGCCTGGAGGCGACAGGGTAACTATGGCTACACCTTC
>TRBV5-4|.|TRBJ1-2|.
CASSPPGVQGYTF
TGTGCCAGCAGCCCCCCAGGGGTTCAGGGCTACACCTTC
>TRBV29-1|.|TRBJ2-5|TRBD2
CSSSPSGSGETQYF
TGCAGCAGCTCCCCTAGCGGGAGTGGAGAGACCCAGTACTTC
>TRBV6-5|.|TRBJ1-2|.
CASRSTGAPNYGYTF
TGTGCCAGCAGGTCGACAGGAGCTCCTAACTATGGCTACACCTTC
>TRBV5-5|.|TRBJ1-2|.
CASRILELLGGGYTF
TGTGCCAGCAGGATATTGGAGCTTCTGGGGGGTGGCTACACCTTC
>TRBV27|.|TRBJ2-1|TRBD2
CASSPSGSLSNEQFF
TGTGCCAGCAGTCCTAGCGGGAGTCTGTCAAATGAGCAGTTCTTC
>TRBV29-1|.|TRBJ1-1|.
CSAGRGQGTEAFF
TGCAGCGCAGGCCGGGGGCAGGGCACTGAAGCTTTCTTT
>TRBV6-5|.|TRBJ1-1|TRBD1
CASRSQGAGSEAFF
TGTGCCAGCAGAAGCCAGGGGGCCGGGTCTGAAGCTTTCTTT